This TCR beta chain was captured by sequencing in a study of cytomegalovirus exposure and HLA in healthy donors. General observations from the study: Rarity held for most TCR sequences, but there were some public TCRs that occurred in many donors.

As concerns this clone: The antigen remains undetermined.

CDR1 and CDR2 from the germline V gene are LGHNA and YSLEER. V was shortened by 2 bases and J by 6 bases, with 13 bases between the two germline ends. CDR3 length: 15 amino acids. With 60 Vbeta and 13 Jbeta primers, the PCR was carried out. The table came from immunoSEQ multiplex PCR; TCRdb's copy has only in-frame clones and leaves some out. The sample carries 100,000 or so clones, approximately 80% recorded once. What was sequenced was PBMCs. The V gene is TRBV4-3, the J gene TRBJ1-4; D perhaps matches TRBD1 (5 bases). The TCR originated in a man between 25 and 39 years old in good health and CMV-seropositive. Here the CDR3 DNA reads TGCGCCAGCAGCCAAAATGGGCGGGGGGATGAAAAACTGTTTTTT. This codes for CASSQNGRGDEKLFF.